The rows below give T cell receptor beta chains drawn from one sample of a study of CD8 T cells in ankylosing spondylitis. In TCRdb, the 5' RACE reads were re-called with MiXCR into one record per CDR3 protein. The sample holds 250,000 to 300,000 distinct CDR3 sequences, about 20% seen once. The source material was blood, either unsorted or a sorted T cell fraction (not recorded which). The receptors come from a male donor with ankylosing spondylitis or in good health (not recorded which). Each CDR3 is given with its conserved first and last residue. A D gene is named only where the DNA matches it firmly. Some rows have no size entry. The others give once, few or many, or a class for an expanded clone.

>TRBJ2-5|TRBD1|NA|TRBV5-1
CASSFHRGQETQYF
TGCGCCAGCAGCTTCCACAGGGGCCAAGAGACCCAGTACTTC
>TRBJ2-3|TRBD2|few|TRBV20-1
CSAKKRGSTDTQYF
TGCAGTGCTAAGAAGCGGGGGAGCACAGATACGCAGTATTTT
>TRBJ1-1|TRBD1|NA|TRBV5-1
CTSSLGQGNTEAFF
TGCACCAGCAGCCTAGGACAGGGAAACACTGAAGCTTTCTTT
>TRBJ2-6|NA|few|TRBV25-1
CASSALWSSGANVLTF
TGTGCCAGCAGTGCCTTATGGAGCTCTGGGGCCAACGTCCTGACTTTC
>TRBJ1-4|TRBD1|NA|TRBV9
CASSRGQGDEKLFF
TGTGCCAGCAGCCGGGGACAGGGAGATGAAAAACTGTTTTTT
>TRBJ1-3|NA|many|TRBV7-3
CASSTGGPGSGNTIYF
TGTGCCAGCAGCACAGGAGGGCCTGGCTCTGGAAACACCATATATTTT
>TRBJ2-2|NA|many|TRBV15
CATSKVRNTGELFF
TGTGCCACCAGCAAAGTCAGGAACACCGGGGAGCTGTTTTTT
>TRBJ2-1|NA|NA|TRBV6-4
CASSATVSNEQFF
TGTGCCAGCAGTGCCACCGTATCCAATGAGCAGTTCTTC
>TRBJ2-5|NA|NA|TRBV28
CASSLFSKGIGETQYF
TGTGCCAGCAGTTTATTTAGCAAAGGGATAGGCGAGACCCAGTACTTC
>TRBJ2-5|NA|many|TRBV12-3/TRBV12-4
CASSFGRETQYF
TGTGCCAGCAGTTTTGGGAGAGAGACCCAGTACTTC
>TRBJ1-1|NA|many|TRBV20-1
CSASGPYHEAFF
TGCAGTGCTTCCGGACCCTACCATGAAGCTTTCTTT
>TRBJ2-3|TRBD2|NA|TRBV10-3
CAISVTSIGTDTQYF
TGTGCCATCAGTGTGACTAGCATTGGCACAGATACGCAGTATTTT
>TRBJ2-4|TRBD2|many|TRBV29-1
CSVFGLAGAVNIQYF
TGCAGCGTTTTCGGACTAGCGGGAGCGGTAAACATTCAGTACTTC
>TRBJ2-2|NA|many|TRBV12-3/TRBV12-4
CASTLGFSGELFF
TGTGCCAGCACCCTCGGATTCTCCGGGGAGCTGTTTTTT
>TRBJ2-2|NA|many|TRBV20-1
CSAISGQNTGELFF
TGCAGTGCTATCTCGGGACAGAACACCGGGGAGCTGTTTTTT
>TRBJ2-1|TRBD1|few|TRBV20-1
CSAPTGGFLDNEQFF
TGCAGTGCACCGACAGGGGGCTTCCTCGACAATGAGCAGTTCTTC
>TRBJ1-4|NA|many|TRBV15
CATSRKMRGLSEKLFF
TGTGCCACCAGCAGAAAAATGAGGGGGTTATCTGAAAAACTGTTTTTT
>TRBJ2-5|TRBD2|few|TRBV6-2/TRBV6-3
CASSYEKPGLAYQETQYF
TGTGCCAGCAGTTATGAGAAACCGGGACTAGCGTATCAAGAGACCCAGTACTTC
>TRBJ2-3|NA|NA|TRBV7-3
CASSSRGHGSTDTQYF
TGTGCCAGCAGCTCGCGTGGGCACGGAAGCACAGATACGCAGTATTTT
>TRBJ2-2|TRBD2|few|TRBV20-1
CSASNRLAGGLGELFF
TGCAGTGCTTCCAACCGACTAGCGGGAGGGCTCGGGGAGCTGTTTTTT
>TRBJ2-1|NA|once|TRBV29-1
CSVGHDNGQFF
TGCAGCGTTGGACACGACAATGGGCAGTTCTTC
>TRBJ1-1|NA|NA|TRBV27
CASSLSRGSEAFF
TGTGCCAGCAGTTTAAGTAGGGGGTCTGAAGCTTTCTTT
>TRBJ2-1|NA|NA|TRBV5-1
CASSSEASQPSYNEQFF
TGCGCCAGCAGCTCGGAGGCCTCGCAGCCCTCCTACAATGAGCAGTTCTTC
>TRBJ1-2|NA|few|TRBV21-1
CASSPTAAVNYGYTF
TGTGCCAGCAGCCCTACGGCGGCGGTGAACTATGGCTACACCTTC
>TRBJ2-1|TRBD2|many|TRBV10-2
CASSSGINEQFF
TGCGCCAGCAGTAGCGGGATCAATGAGCAGTTCTTC
>TRBJ1-1|NA|few|TRBV3-1
CASSQDSGRGTEAFF
TGTGCCAGCAGCCAAGATTCCGGGAGAGGGACTGAAGCTTTCTTT
>TRBJ2-1|TRBD1|NA|TRBV29-1
CSVERGTGGYNEQFF
TGCAGCGTTGAACGCGGGACAGGGGGCTACAATGAGCAGTTCTTC
>TRBJ1-1|NA|NA|TRBV29-1
CSVEGAVVGTEAFF
TGCAGCGTTGAAGGGGCAGTCGTGGGAACTGAAGCTTTCTTT
>TRBJ2-5|TRBD2|many|TRBV7-7
CASGPGGTPQETQYF
TGCGCCAGCGGGCCGGGGGGGACACCGCAAGAGACCCAGTACTTC
>TRBJ2-2|TRBD2|few|TRBV7-6
CASYSSGGTGELFF
TGTGCCAGCTACTCCTCGGGGGGCACCGGGGAGCTGTTTTTT
>TRBJ2-1|NA|NA|TRBV9
CASSYGPYNEQFF
TGTGCCAGCAGCTACGGCCCCTACAATGAGCAGTTCTTC
>TRBJ2-2|NA|few|TRBV20-1
CSASLVTYTGELFF
TGCAGTGCTTCACTAGTGACATACACCGGGGAGCTGTTTTTT
>TRBJ2-5|NA|NA|TRBV28
CASSRNGWVESETQYF
TGTGCCAGCAGTCGGAATGGGTGGGTTGAGTCGGAGACCCAGTACTTC
>TRBJ2-1|NA|NA|TRBV12-3/TRBV12-4
CASSLIGKGLFYNEQFF
TGTGCCAGCAGTTTAATCGGAAAGGGGCTTTTCTACAATGAGCAGTTCTTC
>TRBJ2-1|TRBD2|few|TRBV5-6
CASSLLAGVTGNEQFF
TGTGCCAGCAGCTTATTAGCGGGAGTGACCGGCAATGAGCAGTTCTTC
>TRBJ2-5|NA|NA|TRBV12-3/TRBV12-4
CASSPGASSGTQYF
TGTGCCAGCAGTCCCGGGGCTAGCTCGGGGACCCAGTACTTC
>TRBJ2-5|NA|many|TRBV7-3
CASSYGAVETQYF
TGTGCCAGCTCGTACGGGGCAGTAGAGACCCAGTACTTC
>TRBJ2-3|TRBD2|NA|TRBV30
CAWSVRTSGRPDTQCF
TGTGCCTGGAGTGTTAGGACTAGCGGGAGGCCAGATACGCAGTGTTTT
>TRBJ1-6|NA|NA|TRBV12-3/TRBV12-4
CASTYRASNSPLHF
TGTGCCAGCACCTACAGGGCCAGTAATTCACCCCTCCACTTT
>TRBJ2-2|NA|few|TRBV6-1
CASGHTSVTGELFF
TGTGCCAGCGGGCATACTTCGGTCACCGGGGAGCTGTTTTTT
>TRBJ2-2|NA|few|TRBV6-2/TRBV6-3
CASSYVPANTGELFF
TGTGCCAGCAGTTACGTTCCAGCGAACACCGGGGAGCTGTTTTTT
>TRBJ2-1|TRBD1|few|TRBV4-1
CASSQGGQGNEQFF
TGCGCCAGCAGCCAGGGGGGACAGGGTAATGAGCAGTTCTTC